Each of the 21 T cell receptor beta chains below was sequenced from the same sample in a study of control samples from healthy donors and cancer patients. Libraries were prepared by immunoSEQ multiplex PCR; TCRdb keeps only in-frame clonotypes and omits some of them. The table shows 150,000 to 200,000 clones, with roughly 95% occurring only once. Sequencing input: blood. Receptors were obtained from a woman aged 25 to 39 in good health.

In this sample, this clone turned up once. This rearrangement joins TRBV4-1 to TRBJ2-5; tentatively, D is TRBD2 (6 bases). Germline values: CDR1 MGHRA, CDR2 YSYEKL. With 0 bases removed from V and 2 bases from J, the gap between germline ends came to 13 bases. The length of the CDR3 is 16 residues. Written as DNA, the CDR3 is TGCGCCAGCAGCCAAGAAAGGGCTAGCGTACAAGAGACCCAGTACTTC. Translated: CASSQERASVQETQYF.

This chain connects TRBV27 to TRBJ1-1; D is possibly TRBD1 (6 bases). CDR3 length: 16 amino acids. V gave up 5 bases and J gave up 7 bases, with 23 bases separating them. Germline CDR1 and CDR2: MNHEY and SMNVEV (reference sequence). The CDR3 here is CASSPTLGTGAIEAFF. CDR3 in DNA: TGTGCCAGCAGTCCAACCTTGGGAACGGGGGCTATTGAAGCTTTCTTT.

This clone has only one observation. The gene calls are TRBV28 and TRBJ2-1; possible D gene TRBD2, 5 bases. Trimming took off 6 bases at V and 4 bases at J, with 13 bases between the two ends. Germline V CDR1 and CDR2: MDHEN, SYDVKM. CDR3 size: 14 residues. CDR3: CASRPGSEYNEQFF. For the CDR3, the DNA is TGTGCCAGCAGACCGGGGTCCGAGTACAATGAGCAGTTCTTC.

This chain uses TRBV6-1 with TRBJ1-5; 11 nucleotides match TRBD1. Germline V gene data show CDR1 as MNHNS and CDR2 as SASEGT. The CDR3 consists of 14 residues. V was clipped by 1 base and J by 7 bases; unmatched bases: 0. Here the CDR3 reads CASSEGTGGQPQHF. Here the CDR3 DNA reads TGTGCCAGCAGTGAAGGGACAGGGGGCCAGCCCCAGCATTTT.

This clone was observed once. A read error may account for a junction end that differs from germline. The J gene is TRBJ1-1, the V gene TRBV2; 9 positions agree with TRBD1. The CDR3 length is 15 residues. Germline CDR1 is SNHLY and CDR2 is FYNNEI. For the CDR3, the DNA is TGTGCCAGCAGCGAAGGACAGGGGTGGAACACTGAAGCTTTCTTT. It yields the protein CASSEGQGWNTEAFF.

V is TRBV5-1 and J is TRBJ2-3; D possibly corresponds to TRBD2 (5 bases). V lost 4 bases and J 6 bases, leaving 15 bases between the germline ends. This CDR3 region has 14 residues. Per germline, CDR1 SGHRS and CDR2 YFSETQ. For the CDR3, the DNA is TGCGCCAGCAGCCCTACTCCCACGGGGGATACGCAGTATTTT. It is translated as CASSPTPTGDTQYF.

With regard to this clone: The identical CDR3 is also encoded by other nucleotide sequences in the sample. The rearrangement uses TRBV28 and TRBJ2-2; TRBD1 matches at 9 bases. The V gene's germline CDR1 is MDHEN and CDR2 SYDVKM. The CDR3 consists of 18 residues. V lost 7 bases and J lost 0; bases outside the gene matches: 12. CDR3 sequence (DNA): TGTGCCAGCATGCCCGGGACAGGGATAATTTCGAACACCGGGGAGCTGTTTTTT. Translation gives CASMPGTGIISNTGELFF.

This chain uses TRBV12-3 or TRBV12-4 with TRBJ2-1; D tentatively reads TRBD1 or TRBD2 (5 bases each). The CDR3 has 13 amino acids. The ends were cut back, 5 bases at V and 5 bases at J, with 10 bases in the middle. This CDR3 reads CASSEGTDNEQFF. CDR3 coding DNA: TGTGCCAGCAGTGAGGGGACCGACAATGAGCAGTTCTTC.

The V and J genes are TRBV18 and TRBJ2-7; the D call may be TRBD1 or TRBD2 (5 bases each). The length of the CDR3 is 13 residues. Germline assignment: CDR1 KGHSH and CDR2 LQKENI. With 3 bases removed from V and 7 bases from J, the gap between germline ends came to 13 bases. This chain's CDR3 is CASSPNRDLEQYF. CDR3 sequence (DNA): TGTGCCAGCTCACCGAACCGGGACCTGGAGCAGTACTTC.

The chain couples TRBV11-1 to TRBJ2-1, with 8 bases fitting TRBD2. Germline trimming cut 5 bases from V and 4 bases from J; bases unmatched to any gene: 7. The V gene's germline CDR1 is SGHAT and CDR2 FQDESV (reference sequence). The CDR3 length is 15 residues. The CDR3 DNA reads TGTGCCAGCAGCCAGCTAGCGGGCCTATACAATGAGCAGTTCTTC. Protein sequence: CASSQLAGLYNEQFF.

There are a few counts of this clone. The chain links TRBV27 to TRBJ2-3; TRBD2 agrees at 11 bases. Germline V gene data show CDR1 as MNHEY and CDR2 as SMNVEV (reference sequence). V shed 3 bases, J shed 4 bases, and the junction held 6 bases outside the gene matches. This CDR3 region has 16 residues. CDR3 nucleotides: TGTGCCAGCAGTTTCCTAGCGGGGGGCCCTGCAGATACGCAGTATTTT. It translates to CASSFLAGGPADTQYF.

This rearrangement joins TRBV18 to TRBJ1-1; 7 bases agree with TRBD1. V dropped 6 bases and J dropped 0; count of bases not matched to a gene: 1. The CDR3 consists of 13 residues. Germline V gene lookup returns CDR1 KGHSH and CDR2 LQKENI. CDR3 region: CASSTGMNTEAFF. The CDR3 DNA reads as TGTGCCAGCTCGACAGGGATGAACACTGAAGCTTTCTTT.

This chain links TRBV18 with TRBJ2-5, with TRBD1 matching 8 bases. V lost 0 bases and J lost 5; bases outside the gene matches: 2. The CDR3 totals 14 residues. CDR1 and CDR2 from the germline V gene are KGHSH and LQKENI. The CDR3 spells CASSPPDRVETQYF. The CDR3 coding sequence is TGTGCCAGCTCACCACCGGACAGGGTGGAGACCCAGTACTTC.

The chain links TRBV5-4 to TRBJ1-6, with 8 nucleotides matching TRBD1. This CDR3 has 15 residues. Per the germline V gene, CDR1 is SGHNT and CDR2 is YYREEE (reference sequence). With 4 bases clipped from V and 7 bases from J, the junction kept 7 bases outside the gene matches. CDR3 residues: CASSGATGDNSPLHF. The DNA for the CDR3 is TGTGCCAGCAGCGGGGCGACAGGGGACAATTCACCCCTCCACTTT.

The V call is TRBV4-1, the J call TRBJ2-7; a possible D gene is TRBD2 (7 bases). CDR3 length equals 14 residues. The ends were cut back, 3 bases at V and 3 bases at J, with 12 bases in the middle. Germline V CDR1 and CDR2: MGHRA, YSYEKL. The CDR3 DNA follows: TGCGCCAGCAGCCACGGAGGGGGGGGCTACGAGCAGTACTTC. Translation gives CASSHGGGGYEQYF.

CDR3 sequence (DNA): TGTGCCAGCAGTTTTGTGGGAGTCTATGGCTACACCTTC. It translates to CASSFVGVYGYTF. This sequence joins TRBV28 and TRBJ1-2, with D uncertain. The V end was cut by 3 bases, the J end by 4 bases, with 9 bases between. This CDR3 is 13 amino acids long. CDR1 is MDHEN, CDR2 SYDVKM, per germline.

The CDR3 loop reads CASSFRGPGELFF. In DNA form, the CDR3 reads TGTGCCAGCAGTTTCAGGGGGCCCGGGGAGCTGTTTTTT. The J gene is TRBJ2-2, the V gene TRBV12-3 or TRBV12-4; 8 nucleotides agree with TRBD1. CDR3 length equals 13 residues. V lost 3 bases, J lost 6 bases, and 0 bases stayed unmatched.

This chain links TRBV28 with TRBJ1-2; D gene ambiguous. CDR3 length: 11 residues. Trimming left V 8 bases short and J 4 bases short, with 8 bases between. Germline lookup yields CDR1 MDHEN and CDR2 SYDVKM. CDR3 bases: TGTGCCAGCGCCGCCTCCTATGGCTACACCTTC. Protein sequence: CASAASYGYTF.

The rearrangement links TRBV9 to TRBJ2-7, with D possibly being TRBD1 (5 bases). Trimming removed 0 bases at V and 4 bases at J, with 14 bases between. The CDR3 is 15 residues long. The germline V gene encodes CDR1 SGDLS and CDR2 YYNGEE. The CDR3 nucleotides read TGTGCCAGCAGCGTAGGGCAGGGCTGGGGATACGAGCAGTACTTC. Translating gives CASSVGQGWGYEQYF.

The chain has TRBV3-1 (or the pseudogene TRBV3-2) and TRBJ1-6, with D unresolved. The germline gives CDR1 LGHDT, CDR2 YNNKEL (reference sequence). The CDR3 is made up of 13 amino acids. Trimming shortened V by 4 bases and J by 5 bases, and 6 bases separated the two germline ends. CDR3 nucleotides: TGTGCCAGCAGCCGGTCAGATAATTCACCCCTCCACTTT. This gives the protein CASSRSDNSPLHF.

The chain uses TRBV2 and TRBJ2-2, with 10 nucleotides matching TRBD1. Unmatched junction bases numbered 12, after V lost 6 bases and J lost 5 bases. The CDR3 spans 17 residues. CDR1 is SNHLY, CDR2 FYNNEI, per germline. The DNA for the CDR3 is TGTGCCAGCAGATCCGGGACAGGGGCCCGTTGGACCGGGGAGCTGTTTTTT. Amino acid sequence: CASRSGTGARWTGELFF.